What follows is one T cell receptor beta chain and its context. Its specificity is unknown. Each CDR3 protein is one row after TCRdb ran MiXCR on the RT-PCR reads. The data contain about 300,000 distinct CDR3 sequences, roughly 22% of them seen just once; the ten biggest clones take up approximately 10%. This record comes from a study of response to subunit inactivated influenza vaccine. Broader study findings: Seasonal influenza vaccination, on each occasion, was suggested by the authors to recruit few new T cells.

V was trimmed by 8 bases and J by 2 bases, leaving 19 bases between them. The CDR3 has 15 amino acids. Looked up from germline, CDR1 is MNHEY and CDR2 is SMNVEV (reference sequence). The source is a man in his fifties or sixties who received an inactivated influenza vaccine. V and J are TRBV27 and TRBJ2-7; tentative D call: TRBD2 (5 bases). Source: PBMCs from blood, taken less than 22 months after vaccination. The CDR3 DNA follows: TGTGCCAGCCCAGAGGGTCTTTCACCAACCTACGAGCAGTACTTC. It codes for CASPEGLSPTYEQYF.